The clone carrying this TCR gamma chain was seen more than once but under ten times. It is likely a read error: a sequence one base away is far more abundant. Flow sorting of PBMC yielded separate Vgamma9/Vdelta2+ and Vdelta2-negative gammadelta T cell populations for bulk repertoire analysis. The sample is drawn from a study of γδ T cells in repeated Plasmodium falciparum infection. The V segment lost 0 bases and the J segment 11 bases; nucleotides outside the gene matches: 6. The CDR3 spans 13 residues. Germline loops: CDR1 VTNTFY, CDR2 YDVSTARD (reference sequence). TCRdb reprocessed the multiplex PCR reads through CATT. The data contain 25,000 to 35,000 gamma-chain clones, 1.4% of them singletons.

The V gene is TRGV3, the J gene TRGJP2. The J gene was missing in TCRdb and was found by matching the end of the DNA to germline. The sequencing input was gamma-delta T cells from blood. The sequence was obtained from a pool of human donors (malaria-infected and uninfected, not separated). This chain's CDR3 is CATWDRRGWIKTF. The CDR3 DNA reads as TGTGCCACCTGGGACAGGCGGGGATGGATCAAGACGTTT.